This T cell receptor (beta chain) originates from a study of blood T cell repertoires in COVID-19. Study at large: Both acute and convalescent COVID-19 samples were obtained from the United States, Italy and Spain.

This clone appeared a few times. V dropped 2 bases and J dropped 4; count of bases not matched to a gene: 13. The CDR3 covers 18 residues. CDR1 MNHNS and CDR2 SASEGT come from the germline V gene. In the original processing: Amplifying reference gene primers gave estimates of nucleated cell counts. The protocol was immunoSEQ multiplex PCR, while the TCRdb copy is restricted to in-frame clones and leaves out a portion. D and trimming come from the DNA, and the V and J calls and clone size come from that table. Here the sample spans over 95,000 clones, about 88% being singletons. V is TRBV6-1 and J is TRBJ2-2; TRBD2 aligns across 7 bases. Sequenced: peripheral blood. The source of this sequence is a woman in her 70s who had recovered from COVID-19. For the CDR3, the DNA is TGTGCCAGCAGTGAACTCGGACTAGTCTCCCGCACCACCGGGGAGCTGTTTTTT. Translation gives CASSELGLVSRTTGELFF.